The source of this TCR beta chain is a study of blood T cell repertoires in COVID-19. Study in general: Specimens from acute and convalescent COVID-19 originated in the United States, Italy and Spain. T cells, B-cell-depleted T cells, or PBMCs supplied cDNA or gDNA.

Per the original methods: For nucleated cells, counts were estimated from reference gene primer amplification. Profiled with immunoSEQ multiplex PCR; TCRdb holds only in-frame clones, not every one. The DNA was the basis for D and trimming; V, J and clone size are from that table. The sample carries about 45,000 clones, 86% recorded once. The germline V gene has CDR1 MGHRA and CDR2 YSYEKL. Unmatched junction bases numbered 11, after V lost 2 bases and J lost 7 bases. CDR3 length equals 15 residues. The sequence was obtained from a human donor in a cohort sampled during active COVID-19. This chain links TRBV4-1 with TRBJ2-7; 7 positions agree with TRBD2. What was sequenced was peripheral blood. In DNA, the CDR3 is TGCGCCAGCAGCCAACAACTAGCGCCTCGGTTAGAGCAGTACTTC. Its protein is CASSQQLAPRLEQYF.